The entry below describes one TCR beta chain. This CDR3 is built from 13 residues. V was shortened by 4 bases and J by 11 bases, with 13 bases between the two germline ends. Germline loops: CDR1 SGHRS, CDR2 YFSETQ. These data come from a study of patients and donors after allogeneic stem cell transplantation. TCRdb independently ran MiXCR on the RT-PCR reads; one entry per CDR3 protein. In the table there are around 150,000 distinct CDR3 sequences, roughly two fifths of which are singletons. Sequencing was carried out using blood, either unsorted or a sorted T cell fraction (not recorded which). This rearrangement joins TRBV5-1 to TRBJ1-6; maybe TRBD1 (6 bases). This sequence originates from a human donor who was either an allogeneic HSCT recipient or a stem cell or donor lymphocyte infusion donor (not recorded which). It is not recorded whose cells these are; they may come from a transplant donor. The CDR3 DNA follows: TGCGCCAGCAGCGAGGGGGTAGACACACCCCTCCACTTT. This gives the protein CASSEGVDTPLHF.